This T cell receptor (beta chain) was observed in a study of cytomegalovirus exposure and HLA in healthy donors. Whole-study context: About 85 million unique TCRs from HLA-typed donors were held in an early release of data.

In the case of this clone: Its matching antigen is unknown.

The CDR3 extends over 15 amino acids. The germline gives CDR1 MDHEN, CDR2 SYDVKM. V was pared by 3 bases and J by 6 bases, with 7 bases of the junction left unmatched. Study-wide points: Fewer N-insertions (relative to the approximately 700-donor mean) were reportedly seen in an Asian-associated ancestry cluster in a later analysis. The study carried out a later analysis of TCR beta sequences. It associated some 17,000 of them with specific HLA alleles at a false discovery rate of 0.05.

PCR used 60 Vbeta primers and 13 Jbeta primers. Clones were sequenced by immunoSEQ multiplex PCR, and TCRdb holds only the in-frame ones, with some missing. The sample lists roughly 120,000 clones, about four fifths occurring once. Donors had nominal health at sampling but likely had unrecorded immune exposures. This TCR was sampled from a man younger than 35 in good health and CMV-seronegative. This sequence joins TRBV28 and TRBJ1-2; TRBD1 matches at 10 bases. Source material: PBMCs. CDR3 loop: CASSFLGQGRDGYTF. CDR3 coding DNA: TGTGCCAGCAGTTTCCTGGGACAGGGGAGGGATGGCTACACCTTC.